This entry features one T cell receptor (beta chain) sequence. Its antigen remains undetermined. No per-base quality is available; no much larger clone lies one base away. The CDR3 numbers 17 residues from cysteine through phenylalanine. The retained sequence is limited to the CDR3, 51 bases, with the frame set at the first base. V was cut back by 5 bases and J by 1 base, leaving a gap of 20 bases between them. CDR1 is given as SNHLY and CDR2 as FYNNEI, both from the germline V gene. The CDR3 regions of human TCRbeta chains were analyzed by immunosequencing. The study's processing was this. Repertoire TCRs were matched against a reference library of SARS-CoV-2-specific TCRs generated with the MIRA antigen-specificity platform. Breadth was defined as the fraction of unique TCRs that were SARS-CoV-2-associated. Depth was defined as the fraction of total T cells that were SARS-CoV-2-associated. Using the MIRA data, every spike-specific TCR was mapped to the spike region that the TCR reacted to and assigned to either a CD4 or a CD8 class. Log10-transformed breadth and depth values were compared by one-way ANOVA with Sidak's multiple comparisons tests. Sourced from immuneACCESS, this table was stored by TCRdb with only in-frame sequences that have V and J called. A share of the clones is absent; for the studies checked, an unresolved V gene accounts for under half, and the remainder has no known explanation. V, J and clone size are taken as reported in that table, and D and trimming were inferred from the DNA itself. The sample table lists approximately 70,000 clones, roughly 84% of them with a count of one. The top ten constitute 20% to 30% of the sample.

The entry originates in a study of T cell responses to AZD1222 COVID-19 vaccine (dated by TCRdb to the early 2020s). At the level of the whole study: AZD1222 recipients given second doses at about 4 weeks or at about 12 weeks were pooled, since spike-specific TCR depth and breadth were not found to differ between the two schedules. Trial participants were enrolled into age subgroups of 18-55, 56-69 and 70-plus years, which contained approximately 150, 28 and 58 TCR-sequenced participants, respectively. A total of just over 230 trial participants underwent TCR sequencing, of whom nearly 210 received two doses of AZD1222 and about 25 received two doses of the MenACWY control vaccine.

The time point label of this sample denotes: baseline before first vaccination. The vaccinee samples were drawn from two UK trials, COV001 and COV002, one of which was a single-blind randomized controlled phase 2/3 trial testing AZD1222 (ChAdOx1 nCoV-19) in healthy adults. For TCRbeta chain sequencing, PBMC samples were collected from trial participants at day 0 and at day 28 after the second dose. The study at large found these results: Because no day 14 peak-response samples were available, the repertoires could be characterized only after the peak T cell response. The 56-69-year group was small, and its depth increase did not reach significance, likely because of low power. Spike-specific TCR breadth and depth rose significantly after two AZD1222 doses compared with day 0 and with MenACWY recipients. Vaccine-associated CD4 TCRs spanned the whole spike protein, with dominant responses in regions 160-218 and 743-854. Only a handful of AZD1222 recipients were SARS-CoV-2 seropositive at baseline, limiting conclusions about previously exposed vaccinees. Most participants were white British and females outnumbered males, and the authors suggested that clonal diversity may have been underestimated. Nearly half of unique spike-specific TCRs reportedly recognized epitopes outside regions mutated in the B.1.351 and B.1.1.7 variants.

The source is an adult in good health. The starting material was peripheral blood, obtained on day 0 of AZD1222 vaccination. The rearranged chain carries TRBV2 and TRBJ1-1; TRBD1 could be the D gene, as 6 bases match. The DNA is as follows: TGTGCCAGCAGTTCCAGCAGGTCGACAGGAAAGAACACTGAAGCTTTCTTT. Its amino acids are CASSSSRSTGKNTEAFF.